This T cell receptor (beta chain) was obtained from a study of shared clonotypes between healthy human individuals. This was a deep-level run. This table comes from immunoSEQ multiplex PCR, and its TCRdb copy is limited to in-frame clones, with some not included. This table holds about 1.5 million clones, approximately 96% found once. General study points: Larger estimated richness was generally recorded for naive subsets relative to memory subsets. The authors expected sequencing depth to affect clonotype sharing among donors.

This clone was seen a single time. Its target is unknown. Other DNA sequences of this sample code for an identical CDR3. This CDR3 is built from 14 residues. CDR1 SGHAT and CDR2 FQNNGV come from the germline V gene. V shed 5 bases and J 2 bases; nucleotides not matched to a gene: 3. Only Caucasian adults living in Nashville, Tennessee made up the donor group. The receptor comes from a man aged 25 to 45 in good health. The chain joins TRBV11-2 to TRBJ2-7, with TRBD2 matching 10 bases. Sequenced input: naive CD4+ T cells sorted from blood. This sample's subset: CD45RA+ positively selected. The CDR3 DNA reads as TGTGCCAGCAGCCGGACTAGCGGAGCCTACGAGCAGTACTTC. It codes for CASSRTSGAYEQYF.